Described below is a single TCR beta chain sequence and its context. Its cognate antigen is unknown. Looked up from germline, CDR1 is SGHVS and CDR2 is FNYEAQ. V shed 5 bases, J shed 4 bases, and the junction held 7 bases outside the gene matches. The CDR3 loop spans 14 amino acids. The data were taken from a study of high-grade serous ovarian cancer treatment subgroups. The assay was immunoSEQ multiplex PCR, and TCRdb's table has in-frame clones only and misses some. The sample consists of about 4,400 clones, approximately 76% of them appearing once. Study conclusions and caveats: Repertoire similarity ranged about 0.11 to 0.8 between tumors of one patient.

Tumor samples were taken before definitive surgery or chemotherapy. The genes are TRBV7-6 and TRBJ2-5; 7 nucleotides agree with TRBD2. The sample consisted of tumor tissue. This TCR was recovered from a human donor with high-grade serous ovarian cancer. DNA for the CDR3: TGTGCCAGCAGCCCAAGGACTAGGAGAGAGACCCAGTACTTC. It yields the protein CASSPRTRRETQYF. Looking up the rest from reference TRBV7-6 and TRBJ2-5 gives the full variable domain: GAGVSQSPRYKVTKRGQDVALRCDPISGHVSLYWYRQALGQGPEFLTYFNYEAQQDKSGLPNDRFSAERPEGSISTLTIQRTEQRDSAMYRCASSPRTRRETQYFGPGTRLLVL.